This paragraph covers one T cell receptor (beta chain) sequence. The table lists this clone with a count of one. The specificity of this receptor is unknown. Base qualities are not at hand, and no much larger clone is one base apart. CDR1 SEHNR and CDR2 FQNEAQ were looked up in the germline V gene (reference sequence). The CDR3 runs 16 residues from the cysteine to the phenylalanine. Of the read, only the CDR3 DNA is kept; its 48 bases are in frame from base 1. From V the trimming removes 5 bases and from J it removes 4 bases, while the gene matches leave 6 bases of the junction unaccounted for. The cohort comprised around 690 healthy bone marrow donors. Cohort members were all nominally healthy when sampled, although unrecorded immune exposures were likely present. The donor was CMV seropositive and belonged to the group of 250 to 350 seropositive cohort members. A peripheral blood sample was collected from each donor, and TCR beta sequencing was performed on peripheral blood mononuclear cells. Genomic DNA was extracted from the blood cell samples with the Qiagen DNeasy Blood Extraction Kit.

This specimen comes from a study of cytomegalovirus exposure and HLA in healthy donors (dated by TCRdb to 2016 to 2017). Regarding the study in general: In an earlier analysis of roughly 590 of the donors, 276 Gb of sequence data and 117 million unique TCR beta sequences from about 179 million T cells were reported. Among the roughly 390 genotyped donors, around 81% belonged to the genetic ancestry cluster associated with self-reported Caucasian donors. Typing coverage varied by locus: 629-630 donors for A, B, C, DRB1 and DQB1; roughly 560 for DQA1; more than 600 for DPA1; approximately 450 for DPB1. To predict cytomegalovirus infection status, the study brought together high-throughput TCR immunosequencing, statistical association of individual TCRs with disease status, and machine learning. To study patterns of TCR occurrence, a later analysis re-analyzed previously published TCR beta repertoires from around 700 donors and added high-resolution HLA genotyping. Along with the approximately 700-subject first cohort, a separate validation cohort of roughly 110 different subjects was used. Donor age, sex, ethnicity and CMV serostatus were compiled together with the repertoire data. Rather than using new phenotypic data, the later analysis identified candidate immune exposures from TCR beta sequences and from how often those sequences occurred across donors. All discovery cohort repertoires had been generated on a single sequencing platform. A few DR-DQ haplotypes were treated as single units for association and clustering because of strong linkage in the cohort. Using immunosequencing, the study profiled T cell repertoires from 500 to 800 subjects and related those repertoires to cytomegalovirus serostatus. A later genetic analysis took genome-wide SNP genotypes for about 65% of the 666 donors and used that subset as a discovery cohort. Across some 400 genotyped donors of the cohort, an average of roughly 230,000 unique TCR beta nucleotide sequences per donor were sequenced, and 15% to 20% of those sequences were non-productive. In an earlier analysis of around 540 of the donors, high-throughput TCR beta sequencing was used to judge whether each TCR beta V gene segment behaved as functional or pseudogenic. HLA typing covered class I and class II loci at four-digit resolution. An early release that covered several hundred HLA-typed donors contained approximately 300 gigabases of sequencing data and 70 million to 100 million unique TCR sequences. The study aimed to test whether signatures of past pathogen exposure could be identified by cataloging public T cell receptors. The paper's findings and limits, for the study overall: The authors suggested that the approach could potentially be extended to other disease states and immunological phenotypes. Linkage disequilibrium might explain the correlated functional status among segregating V segments, but an unknown experimental factor could not be excluded. While some public TCRs were present in many individuals, most TCR sequences turned up only very rarely across donors. A later genetic analysis reported fewer N-insertions in productive TCRs among donors in an Asian-associated ancestry cluster than the roughly 700-donor mean. The presence/absence analyses assumed that sequencing depth was roughly uniform across donors, and that assumption may not be true. In this cohort, only TCR beta chains were sequenced, and detectable features were limited by the absence of alpha or paired-chain data. In a later analysis, some 18,000 TCR beta sequences were associated with specific HLA alleles at a false discovery rate of 0.05. Because some donors lacked HLA typing at each locus, the association tests relied only on the typed subset. A later analysis found that TCR association rates varied across HLA loci, with DRB1 alleles showing the most associated TCRs and HLA-C alleles the fewest. The classifier was reported to diagnose cytomegalovirus status with high specificity and sensitivity in both the original and validation cohorts. In a later analysis, HLA-associated TCR beta chains showed more clonal expansion and lower generation probabilities than non-associated chains that were equally common. V-gene and J-gene trimming of TCR beta chains was associated with a missense DCLRE1C variant in a later genetic analysis, and the association was replicated in an independent cohort. Assigning TCR associations to individual alleles was difficult when HLA alleles, especially DR and DQ, strongly co-occurred. Because the 87-base-pair reads could not distinguish some IMGT-functional V segments, including TRBV6-2 and TRBV6-3, those segments were excluded. A later analysis found that most CMV-associated TCR beta chains appeared HLA-restricted, with HLA associations seemingly driven largely by CMV exposure. Some 15 rarely observed V segments, including chromosome 9 orphons, were excluded from the earlier analysis of a few hundred of the donors because counts were too low. A cluster of highly shared sequence variants was judged likely to be a technical artifact of the sequencing pipeline. A further reported finding was that TCR beta sequences accurately predicted the HLA-A and HLA-B alleles for most subjects in the first cohort. In vitro tests confirmed that three of the cytomegalovirus-associated TCR beta chains recognize cytomegalovirus antigens. The study listed 164 TCR beta chains as associated with cytomegalovirus. In an earlier analysis of approximately 590 of the donors, most TCR beta V segments appeared in productive rearrangements about 87% or about 30% of the time, broadly matching IMGT annotations. Immune exposure information for the cohort was limited to CMV serostatus. In a later analysis, several top co-occurrence clusters were reported to appear linked to parvovirus B19, influenza, CMV and Epstein-Barr virus.

To prepare the library, the immunoSEQ multiplex PCR assay was applied. For the multiplex PCR, a mixture combining 60 forward primers for TCR Vbeta segments and 13 reverse primers for TCR Jbeta segments was used. Amplification of the CDR3 region of rearranged TCR beta genes was performed with a multiplex PCR assay on genomic DNA. On the Illumina HiSeq System, the amplified TCR beta libraries were sequenced as 87-base-pair reads. As for the authors' bioinformatics: Across the roughly 670 repertoires, a later analysis counted 78 million or so unique TCR beta chains, roughly 11 million of which were shared by at least two donors. To remove PCR and sequencing errors, raw reads were error-corrected and collapsed into unique sequences using a nearest-neighbor algorithm that merged closely related sequences. Alignment of CDR3 sequences to IMGT reference sequences was used to assign V, D and J gene segments. For a sequence to be retained, at least a six-nucleotide match to both a V gene segment and a J gene segment was required. A rearrangement was called productive if the CDR3 had no stop codons and remained in frame with V and J, and every other rearrangement was called non-productive. CDR3 was defined according to IMGT convention as the region running from the second conserved V-encoded cysteine to the conserved J-encoded phenylalanine. The earlier analysis of about 530 of the donors excluded any sequence lacking an unambiguous match to a single V gene segment. An earlier analysis of under 750 of the donors called V segments functional above 56.7% productive rearrangements and segregating when the between-donor standard deviation exceeded 5%. A statistical classification framework was developed to diagnose cytomegalovirus status using the catalog of TCR beta chain sequences. V and J gene assignment, in a later analysis, came from comparing TCR nucleotide sequences with IMGT/GENE-DB human TR gene sequences. In a later analysis, CDR3 sequences and most-parsimonious VDJ recombination scenarios were assigned using the TCRdist pipeline. A later analysis defined each TCR beta chain by its CDR3 amino acid sequence plus V-gene family, and excluded reads lacking a unique V-gene family. As a way to deal with suspected cross-contamination and a sequencing artifact, a later analysis dropped 450 to 600 nucleotide sequences that were highly shared and had low generation probability. In a later analysis, a clonal expansion index for each public chain was calculated from normalized within-repertoire ranks of inferred template counts. In a later analysis, generation probabilities were computed with a VDJ recombination model fitted to out-of-frame rearrangements, and the resulting probabilities were checked against IGoR. Hypergeometric tests were used in a later analysis to score TCR-TCR, TCR-HLA and TCR-CMV co-occurrence, with a repertoire-size bias correction applied to the TCR pairs. A later analysis estimated false discovery rates by permuting HLA or CMV assignments 20 times. In a later analysis, co-occurring TCRs were grouped using DBSCAN, and TCRdist sequence similarity was added for clustering within HLA-allele-positive subsets. Co-occurrence clustering excluded repertoires with fewer than 30,000 or more than 120,000 public chains, plus five with anomalous nucleotide sharing. TCRdb mirrors the immuneACCESS table, restricted to in-frame sequences. Some clones are absent from its copies; in checked studies, under half trace to an unresolved V gene, and the reason for the others is unknown. The V and J calls and clone size come from that table; D and trimming were worked out from the DNA. Within this sample are 150,000 or so clones, with roughly 70% of them counted one time only. The ten largest clones represent roughly 4% of the sample.

Sequencing was done on a sample of PBMCs. The clonotype comes from a man aged 18-30 years in good health and CMV-seropositive. The sequence links TRBV7-9 to TRBJ2-3, with 13 middle bases fitting TRBD2. For the CDR3, the sequence is CASSKLAGGVADTQYF. In nucleotide form, the sequence is TGTGCCAGCAGCAAACTAGCGGGGGGGGTGGCAGATACGCAGTATTTT.